This TCR beta chain was sequenced in a study of immune heterogeneity within non-small cell lung tumors. Template material for each sample was around 630 ng of bulk tumor genomic DNA. During surgery, several far-apart biopsies were obtained from every primary tumor. Untreated, newly diagnosed non-small cell lung cancer patients underwent curative surgery. Points on this clonotype: Germline and junction disagree at one end, which may indicate a read error.

Multiplex PCR with 32 V and 13 J primers amplified TCR beta CDR3. TCRdb ran MiXCR on the multiplex PCR reads and lists one entry per CDR3 protein. Found here are roughly 6,000 distinct CDR3 sequences, approximately 22% of them singletons; the top ten hold less than 10%. The CDR3 length is 11 residues. Germline-derived CDR1 and CDR2 are MNHNS and SASEGT. V usage is TRBV6-1 and J usage is TRBJ1-6; D ambiguous. What was sequenced was lung tumor tissue. The receptor comes from a man aged 70-80 years with non-small cell lung cancer. This CDR3 is CASSEASRMVF. CDR3 nucleotide sequence: TGTGCCAGCAGTGAAGCGTCGCGTATGGTCTTT.